The 30 T cell receptor beta chains below all came from one sample that was sequenced in a study of T cell responses to AZD1222 COVID-19 vaccine. TCRdb's table, derived via immunoSEQ multiplex PCR, lists solely in-frame clones and lacks some. The sample has more than 100,000 clones; about 85% are singletons. This specimen was peripheral blood, taken 28 days after the second AZD1222 dose. These receptors all come from an adult who received the AZD1222 COVID-19 vaccine.

The rearrangement links TRBV13 to TRBJ2-3; D not certain. CDR1 is PRHDT and CDR2 is FYEKMQ in the germline V gene (reference sequence). V was pared by 1 base and J by 2 bases, with 4 bases between. The CDR3 loop spans 13 amino acids. This chain's CDR3 is CASSLVPTDTQYF. The CDR3 DNA is TGTGCCAGCAGCTTAGTCCCCACAGATACGCAGTATTTT. Complete variable domain (other parts from reference TRBV13 and TRBJ2-3): AAGVIQSPRHLIKEKRETATLKCYPIPRHDTVYWYQQGPGQDPQFLISFYEKMQSDKGSIPDRFSAQQFSDYHSELNMSSLELGDSALYFCASSLVPTDTQYFGPGTRLTVL.

Of note for this clone: At one end, the junction sequence differs from germline, possibly due to a read error. The chain joins TRBV19 to TRBJ1-3; D perhaps matches TRBD1 (5 bases). The CDR3 runs to 10 residues. CDR1 and CDR2 (germline): LNHDA, SQIVND (reference sequence). This CDR3 reads CATRPGTVDF. As DNA, the CDR3 is TGTGCCACCCGCCCCGGGACGGTGGATTTT.

The chain links TRBV19 to TRBJ1-4, with D perhaps matching TRBD1 (6 bases). The germline V gene has CDR1 LNHDA and CDR2 SQIVND (reference sequence). With 7 bases removed from V and 3 bases from J, the gap between germline ends came to 12 bases. The length of the CDR3 is 14 residues. This CDR3 is CASTTGWANEKLFF. DNA for the CDR3: TGTGCCAGTACCACAGGGTGGGCTAATGAAAAACTGTTTTTT.

J is TRBJ1-2 and V is TRBV7-9; 7 bases align to TRBD1. Germline V gene data show CDR1 as SEHNR and CDR2 as FQNEAQ (reference sequence). CDR3 length: 13 residues. V lost 5 bases and J lost 8; bases outside the gene matches: 8. The CDR3 coding sequence is TGTGCCAGCAGCGCTAACAGGGGATCGGGCTACACCTTC. Translating it yields CASSANRGSGYTF.

The chain couples TRBV24-1 to TRBJ2-7; no clear D. V shed 10 bases and J shed 0 bases, with 12 bases lying between them. The CDR3 has 13 residues. The germline gives CDR1 KGHDR, CDR2 SFDVKD. The CDR3, as DNA: TGTGCCACGCAGGAGCCCAACTCCTACGAGCAGTACTTC. Translating gives CATQEPNSYEQYF.

This clone has a single count. The CDR3 here is CASSQDDVGLAGPNEQYF. CDR3 sequence (DNA): TGTGCCAGCAGCCAAGATGATGTGGGACTAGCGGGGCCCAACGAGCAGTACTTC. The gene calls are TRBV4-2 and TRBJ2-7; 13 bases are shared with TRBD2. The CDR3 is 18 amino acids. Trimming took 0 bases from V and 5 from J; bases not matched to a gene: 10. CDR1 and CDR2 from the germline V gene are LGHNA and YNFKEQ.

The rearrangement uses TRBV15 and TRBJ2-7, with a tentative D call TRBD2 (6 bases). V was clipped by 1 base and J by 0 bases, with 13 bases between them. Per germline, CDR1 LNHNV and CDR2 YYDKDF (reference sequence). The length of the CDR3 is 16 residues. The CDR3 DNA reads as TGTGCCACCAGCAGAGGAGGGACTCTAACCTCCTACGAGCAGTACTTC. It yields the protein CATSRGGTLTSYEQYF.

The chain couples TRBV6-2 or TRBV6-3 to TRBJ2-2; 9 bases align to TRBD2. CDR1 is MNHEY and CDR2 is SVGEGT in the germline V gene. This CDR3 has 18 residues. The V and J ends lost 0 bases and 0 bases, in that order; junction bases with no gene match: 5. The CDR3 sequence: CASSYSFERGANTGELFF. The CDR3 DNA reads TGTGCCAGCAGTTACTCTTTCGAGCGGGGGGCGAACACCGGGGAGCTGTTTTTT.

This clone was recorded only once. The genes are TRBV18 and TRBJ2-5; 7 nucleotides match TRBD1. The CDR3 covers 13 residues. Germline values: CDR1 KGHSH, CDR2 LQKENI. The ends lost 6 bases at V and 2 bases at J; junction bases unmatched: 3. For the CDR3, the DNA is TGTGCCAGCTCGAGGGACAGTCAAGAGACCCAGTACTTC. As protein: CASSRDSQETQYF.

The chain recombines TRBV12-1 with TRBJ1-1; the tabulated D call, TRBD1, remains unverified against the DNA. TRBV12-1 is classified as a pseudogene. The CDR3 has 13 residues. CDR3 protein: CASSPGANTEAFF. DNA of the CDR3: TGTGCCAGCAGCCCAGGCGCCAATACTGAAGCTTTCTTT.

This chain connects TRBV28 to TRBJ2-7; 8 positions agree with TRBD2. The germline CDR1 and CDR2 sequences are MDHEN and SYDVKM. The CDR3 extends over 14 amino acids. V lost 7 bases to trimming and J lost 2 bases; unmatched junction nucleotides: 7. Written as DNA, the CDR3 is TGTGCCAGCATTCGTACTAGCGGAACCTACGAGCAGTACTTC. Translation gives CASIRTSGTYEQYF.

This clone was observed once. The genes are TRBV5-5 and TRBJ1-5; 9 bases line up with TRBD1. This CDR3 comprises 15 residues. Germline lookup yields CDR1 SGHKS and CDR2 YYEKEE (reference sequence). The V segment lost 0 bases and the J segment 5 bases; nucleotides outside the gene matches: 3. Here the CDR3 reads CASSLGGTGYQPQHF. CDR3 nucleotides: TGTGCCAGCAGCTTGGGGGGGACAGGGTATCAGCCCCAGCATTTT. The full variable domain, its missing parts supplied by reference TRBV5-5 and TRBJ1-5, is DAGVTQSPTHLIKTRGQQVTLRCSPISGHKSVSWYQQVLGQGPQFIFQYYEKEERGRGNFPDRFSARQFPNYSSELNVNALLLGDSALYLCASSLGGTGYQPQHFGDGTRLSIL.

As to this clone: One junction end does not reproduce the germline sequence, and a read error may be involved. The J gene is TRBJ2-2, the V gene TRBV4-3, with D perhaps TRBD2 (6 bases). The germline V gene encodes CDR1 LGHNA and CDR2 YSLEER. The CDR3 loop spans 16 amino acids. The CDR3, as DNA: TGCGCCAGCAGGCAAGGGGCCGCGGGAAGCACCGGGGAGCTGTTTTTT. Protein sequence: CASRQGAAGSTGELFF.

The genes are TRBV30 and TRBJ1-5; D is undetermined. In germline, CDR1 is GTSNPN, CDR2 SVGIG (reference sequence). V was clipped by 4 bases and J by 2 bases, with 15 bases between them. The CDR3 is made up of 15 amino acids. The CDR3 spells CAWTGNSGGNQPQHF. Here the CDR3 DNA reads TGTGCCTGGACTGGGAACTCGGGTGGCAATCAGCCCCAGCATTTT.

This sequence joins TRBV19 and TRBJ2-7, with 8 bases lining up with TRBD1. J was trimmed by 5 bases and V by 6 bases; bases with no gene match: 9. Looked up from germline, CDR1 is LNHDA and CDR2 is SQIVND (reference sequence). The CDR3 is 14 amino acids. The CDR3 here is CASRMDRDENEQYF. In nucleotides, the CDR3 is TGTGCCAGTAGAATGGACAGGGATGAGAACGAGCAGTACTTC.

The rearrangement uses TRBV10-3 and TRBJ2-1, with TRBD2 as a possible D gene (6 bases). Deletions cut 7 bases from V and 1 base from J, with 14 bases between. CDR1 and CDR2 from the germline V gene are ENHRY and SYGVKD. This CDR3 spans 15 amino acids. CDR3 protein: CAIKNSGPSYNEQFF. CDR3 in DNA: TGTGCCATCAAGAATAGCGGTCCTTCCTACAATGAGCAGTTCTTC.

The chain links TRBV6-1 to TRBJ1-2; TRBD1 matches 7 bases. With V trimmed by 3 bases and J by 2 bases, 9 bases remained unmatched. The CDR3 contains 16 residues. CDR1 and CDR2 (germline): MNHNS, SASEGT. Here the CDR3 DNA reads TGTGCCAGCAGTGAGACCACAGGGGTAGACAACTATGGCTACACCTTC. The encoded protein is CASSETTGVDNYGYTF.

This chain uses TRBV6-6 with TRBJ1-5; 8 bases are a match to TRBD1. Germline lookup yields CDR1 MNHNY and CDR2 SVGAGI (reference sequence). Trimming removed 7 bases from V and 4 bases from J; junction bases left unmatched: 9. CDR3 length: 15 amino acids. The CDR3 sequence: CASTKTGDVNQPQHF. The CDR3 DNA is TGTGCCAGCACTAAGACAGGGGATGTTAATCAGCCCCAGCATTTT.

Regarding this clone: An end of the junction does not agree with germline; a read error may underlie this. The chain links TRBV29-1 to TRBJ1-1, with D possibly matching TRBD1 (6 bases). Germline V CDR1 and CDR2: SQVTM, ANQGSEA. The CDR3 loop spans 11 amino acids. This CDR3 is CSGDQGDRPSF. DNA for the CDR3: TGCAGCGGAGATCAGGGAGACAGGCCGTCTTTT.

The CDR3 here is CASSLPGQVNTEAFF. CDR3 sequence (DNA): TGTGCCAGCAGTTTACCGGGACAGGTGAACACTGAAGCTTTCTTT. This sequence joins TRBV27 and TRBJ1-1; 8 bases are shared with TRBD1. The germline CDR1 and CDR2 sequences are MNHEY and SMNVEV (reference sequence). With V trimmed by 2 bases and J by 0 bases, 2 bases remained unmatched. The CDR3 length is 15 residues.

A few counts support this clone. The chain employs TRBV2 and TRBJ2-7; 9 bases agree with TRBD1. CDR3 length equals 15 residues. V trimming: 0 bases; J trimming: 3 bases; junction bases outside the gene matches: 3. Germline loops: CDR1 SNHLY, CDR2 FYNNEI. The CDR3 region has the DNA TGTGCCAGCAGTGAAGCGGGACAGGGAATCTACGAGCAGTACTTC. It encodes CASSEAGQGIYEQYF.

This sequence joins TRBV7-2 and TRBJ1-4; 9 nucleotides agree with TRBD1. The J segment lost 0 bases and the V segment lost 4 bases, leaving 6 bases of the junction unmatched. This CDR3 contains 17 residues. Germline CDR1 reads SGHTA; CDR2 reads FQGNSA. The chain's CDR3 is CASSSGQGIATNEKLFF. CDR3 sequence (DNA): TGTGCCAGCAGCTCGGGACAGGGAATTGCAACTAATGAAAAACTGTTTTTT.

This sequence joins TRBV6-1 and TRBJ1-2; D gene ambiguous. The CDR3 sequence is 12 residues long. CDR1 MNHNS and CDR2 SASEGT come from the germline V gene. V was clipped by 0 bases and J by 8 bases, with 7 bases between them. CDR3 in amino acids: CASSEASAGYTF. The CDR3 nucleotides are TGTGCCAGCAGTGAAGCATCGGCGGGCTACACCTTC.

This sequence joins TRBV2 and TRBJ1-2; D is unclear. This CDR3 spans 13 amino acids. Trimming cost V 0 bases and J 6 bases, with 8 bases left between them. Germline CDR1 reads SNHLY; CDR2 reads FYNNEI. The CDR3 bases are TGTGCCAGCAGTGAAGCGCTGCAGCATGGCTACACCTTC. Its protein is CASSEALQHGYTF. Filled out from reference TRBV2 and TRBJ1-2, the complete variable domain reads EPEVTQTPSHQVTQMGQEVILRCVPISNHLYFYWYRQILGQKVEFLVSFYNNEISEKSEIFDDQFSVERPDGSNFTLKIRSTKLEDSAMYFCASSEALQHGYTFGSGTRLTVV.

This chain links TRBV7-9 with TRBJ1-6; TRBD1 matches at 8 bases. Germline V gene sequence: CDR1 SEHNR, CDR2 FQNEAQ (reference sequence). Germline trimming cut 1 base from V and 7 bases from J; bases unmatched to any gene: 6. The CDR3 sequence is 16 residues long. CDR3 bases: TGTGCCAGCAGCTTAGGGACAGGGATTTGGAATTCACCCCTCCACTTT. Translated, it gives CASSLGTGIWNSPLHF. The full variable domain, completed using reference TRBV7-9 and TRBJ1-6, is DTGVSQNPRHKITKRGQNVTFRCDPISEHNRLYWYRQTLGQGPEFLTYFQNEAQLEKSRLLSDRFSAERPKGSFSTLEIQRTEQGDSAMYLCASSLGTGIWNSPLHFGNGTRLTVT.

J is TRBJ2-1 and V is TRBV29-1; 7 bases align to TRBD1. The germline V gene encodes CDR1 SQVTM and CDR2 ANQGSEA. The CDR3 has 14 residues. V dropped 0 bases and J dropped 15; count of bases not matched to a gene: 14. Here the CDR3 reads CSVEELDRPTRRFF. DNA for the CDR3: TGCAGCGTTGAAGAGTTGGACAGGCCAACACGGCGGTTCTTC.

This chain links TRBV21-1 with TRBJ2-7; the table assigns TRBD1, which was not confirmed against the DNA. TRBV21-1 is shown as a pseudogene. The CDR3 totals 16 residues. CDR3 amino acids: CASSKAGTPLFYEQYF. The CDR3 nucleotides are TGTGCCAGCAGCAAAGCGGGCACTCCGCTATTCTACGAGCAGTACTTC.

This chain joins TRBV5-6 and TRBJ2-7, with D hard to call. Trimming shortened V by 0 bases and J by 2 bases, and 3 bases separated the two germline ends. The CDR3 has 12 amino acids. In germline, CDR1 is SGHDT, CDR2 YYEEEE. CDR3 protein: CASSLGAYEQYF. CDR3 DNA sequence: TGTGCCAGCAGCTTGGGTGCCTACGAGCAGTACTTC.

The V and J genes are TRBV4-3 and TRBJ2-7; no clear D gene. The CDR3 runs 14 residues. V lost 0 bases to trimming and J lost 6 bases, with 12 bases between them. The germline V gene has CDR1 LGHNA and CDR2 YSLEER. The CDR3 loop is CASSQDLGWGEQYF. As DNA, the CDR3 is TGCGCCAGCAGCCAAGATCTCGGGTGGGGCGAGCAGTACTTC.

The V gene is TRBV12-3 or TRBV12-4, the J gene TRBJ2-7; D is ambiguous. The CDR3 runs 12 residues. V was shortened by 3 bases and J by 3 bases, with 6 bases between the two germline ends. CDR3 loop: CASSLRSYEQYF. The CDR3 DNA reads TGTGCCAGCAGTTTGAGAAGCTACGAGCAGTACTTC.